These 27 T cell receptor beta chains share one sample of origin, sequenced in a study of CD8 T cells in Susac syndrome. After extraction with the RNeasy kit, about 0.5 to 1 ug of the RNA was reverse transcribed using random hexamers. TCRdb redid the calling of the immunoSEQ multiplex PCR reads with MiXCR, one entry per CDR3 protein. Altogether around 280,000 distinct CDR3 sequences are present, just over 90% being singletons, with the ten largest covering roughly 0.059%. Sequencing was performed on CD4+ T cells from PBMCs. Source of these receptors: a human donor with multiple sclerosis.

This rearrangement joins TRBV7-2 to TRBJ2-2; 7 positions match TRBD1. The trim removed 1 base at V and 6 bases at J, leaving 5 bases unmatched. CDR3 length: 15 residues. Per germline, CDR1 SGHTA and CDR2 FQGNSA. The chain's CDR3 is CASSLGTGFPGELFF. CDR3 in DNA: TGTGCCAGCAGCTTAGGGACAGGTTTCCCCGGGGAGCTGTTTTTT.

The chain has TRBV18 and TRBJ1-2; 9 bases match TRBD1. Unmatched junction bases numbered 3, after V lost 2 bases and J lost 5 bases. Germline V CDR1 and CDR2: KGHSH, LQKENI. This CDR3 has 14 amino acids. Written as DNA, the CDR3 is TGTGCCAGCTCACCAACAGGGGGCACATATGGCTACACCTTC. Protein: CASSPTGGTYGYTF.

The J gene is TRBJ1-5, the V gene TRBV27; unclear D gene. The CDR3 runs to 14 residues. Trimming removed 3 bases from V and 5 bases from J, with 11 bases in between. CDR1 is MNHEY, CDR2 SMNVEV, per germline (reference sequence). The DNA for the CDR3 is TGTGCCAGCAGTTTCAGTAGTTCTTATCAGCCCCAGCATTTT. Translated: CASSFSSSYQPQHF.

The V call is TRBV5-1, the J call TRBJ1-6; 7 nucleotides match TRBD1. This CDR3 is built from 16 residues. Germline loops: CDR1 SGHRS, CDR2 YFSETQ. J was trimmed by 7 bases and V by 0 bases; bases with no gene match: 7. The chain's CDR3 is CASSLAGTARNSPLHF. The CDR3 DNA reads as TGCGCCAGCAGCTTGGCCGGGACAGCGAGAAATTCACCCCTCCACTTT.

The chain uses TRBV19 and TRBJ1-5; 9 bases are shared with TRBD1. V gave up 7 bases and J gave up 7 bases; unmatched junction bases: 11. This CDR3 has 15 residues. Germline V lookup: CDR1 LNHDA, CDR2 SQIVND (reference sequence). In DNA, the CDR3 is TGTGCCAGTACCTCATCAACCGGACAGGGGCAGCCCCAGCATTTT. It is translated as CASTSSTGQGQPQHF.

The rearrangement links TRBV4-1 to TRBJ1-2; a weak D match, TRBD1 (5 bases). The CDR3 has 16 residues. Germline V gene lookup returns CDR1 MGHRA and CDR2 YSYEKL. V dropped 0 bases and J dropped 4 bases, with 15 bases sitting between them. The CDR3 nucleotides are TGCGCCAGCAGCCAAGACTTAGCGGGACGGATCTATGGCTACACCTTC. Amino acid sequence: CASSQDLAGRIYGYTF.

The chain is built from TRBV7-8 and TRBJ1-3; tentative D call: TRBD1 (5 bases). This CDR3 contains 16 residues. Germline values: CDR1 SGHVS, CDR2 FQNEAQ. Trimming took off 5 bases at V and 3 bases at J, with 17 bases between the two ends. Here the CDR3 DNA reads TGTGCCAGCAGCCCGGACGGGGCGGCGGGTGGAAACACCATATATTTT. Translating it yields CASSPDGAAGGNTIYF.

This rearrangement joins TRBV5-1 to TRBJ2-1; D perhaps matches TRBD1 (8 bases). CDR3 length: 14 amino acids. Trimming left V 3 bases short and J 8 bases short, with 15 bases between. Germline V gene data show CDR1 as SGHRS and CDR2 as YFSETQ. For the CDR3, the DNA is TGCGCCAGCAGCTCATTACAGGGGGGGGATGAGCAGTTCTTC. This codes for CASSSLQGGDEQFF.

The chain combines TRBV6-2 or TRBV6-3 with TRBJ1-5; unclear D gene. CDR3 size: 13 residues. V lost 2 bases and J 7 bases, leaving 9 bases between the germline ends. Germline CDR1 reads MNHEY; CDR2 reads SVGEGT. The CDR3 is CASSYVGSQPQHF. The CDR3 DNA is TGTGCCAGCAGTTACGTCGGGTCCCAGCCCCAGCATTTT.

The rearrangement uses TRBV19 and TRBJ2-7, with TRBD1 matching over 7 bases. Looked up from germline, CDR1 is LNHDA and CDR2 is SQIVND (reference sequence). With V trimmed by 3 bases and J by 2 bases, 7 bases remained unmatched. The CDR3 length is 15 residues. The CDR3 loop reads CASSIPGQAAYEQYF. The CDR3 DNA follows: TGTGCCAGTAGTATTCCCGGACAGGCTGCCTACGAGCAGTACTTC.

About this clonotype: Mismatch with germline at one junction end may stem from a read error. This rearrangement joins TRBV2 to TRBJ1-1; D remains ambiguous. From germline, CDR1 is SNHLY and CDR2 FYNNEI. The CDR3 sequence is 13 residues long. CDR3 in DNA: TGTGCCAGCAGTACGACCCAGAACGCTGAAGCTTTCTTT. It yields the protein CASSTTQNAEAFF.

The rearrangement links TRBV12-3 or TRBV12-4 to TRBJ1-2; D is perhaps TRBD1 (5 bases). Trimming cost V 6 bases and J 4 bases, with 18 bases left between them. CDR3 length equals 15 residues. The CDR3 here is CASSPRDPLVYGYTF. CDR3 DNA sequence: TGTGCCAGCAGCCCAAGGGACCCCCTCGTCTATGGCTACACCTTC.

V usage is TRBV5-1 and J usage is TRBJ1-2, with 7 bases fitting TRBD1. CDR1 is SGHRS and CDR2 is YFSETQ in the germline V gene. V shed 0 bases and J 6 bases; nucleotides not matched to a gene: 2. The length of the CDR3 is 13 residues. The CDR3, as DNA: TGCGCCAGCAGCTTGGGTACAGGGGATGGCTACACCTTC. Residues: CASSLGTGDGYTF.

The chain has TRBV18 and TRBJ2-1; D might be TRBD1 (5 bases). This CDR3 is 16 amino acids long. Germline V gives CDR1 KGHSH, CDR2 LQKENI. Trimming stripped 4 bases from V and 6 bases from J, with 19 bases between. The CDR3 DNA sequence: TGTGCCAGCTCACGGGCCTTCAGGGAAGTGGTCAATGAGCAGTTCTTC. Its translation: CASSRAFREVVNEQFF.

The rearrangement uses TRBV7-8 and TRBJ2-3; D not certain. Germline-derived CDR1 and CDR2 are SGHVS and FQNEAQ. The V end lost 2 bases, the J end lost 2 bases, and 11 bases lay between the germline ends. The CDR3 sequence is 15 residues long. CDR3 sequence (DNA): TGTGCCAGCAGCTTAACAAGAGCAGACACAGATACGCAGTATTTT. Translated, it gives CASSLTRADTDTQYF.

The chain joins TRBV6-2 or TRBV6-3 to TRBJ2-7; 13 bases are a match to TRBD2. There are 14 residues in the CDR3. Germline V lookup: CDR1 MNHEY, CDR2 SVGEGT. V lost 5 bases, J lost 3 bases, and 1 base stayed unmatched. The chain's CDR3 is CASSGLAGVYEQYF. The CDR3 region has the DNA TGTGCCAGCAGTGGACTAGCGGGAGTCTACGAGCAGTACTTC.

V and J are TRBV30 and TRBJ2-7; a weak D match, TRBD1 (5 bases). The CDR3 length is 15 residues. Trimming left V 4 bases short and J 3 bases short, with 19 bases between. Germline assignment: CDR1 GTSNPN and CDR2 SVGIG (reference sequence). The CDR3 spells CAWTIPGRGIYEQYF. CDR3 nucleotides: TGTGCCTGGACCATACCTGGAAGGGGCATCTACGAGCAGTACTTC.

This CDR3 is CASRDMRATNEKLFF. The CDR3, as DNA: TGTGCCAGCAGGGACATGAGGGCAACTAATGAAAAACTGTTTTTT. The chain employs TRBV25-1 and TRBJ1-4; perhaps TRBD1 as D (5 bases). V was pared by 6 bases and J by 0 bases, with 11 bases between. CDR1 is MGHDK, CDR2 SYGVNS, per germline. The CDR3 runs 15 residues.

This chain links TRBV6-5 with TRBJ2-5; the match to TRBD2 covers 7 bases. CDR1 is MNHEY, CDR2 SVGAGI, per germline. V was pared by 6 bases and J by 1 base, with 5 bases of the junction left unmatched. CDR3 length: 14 amino acids. The CDR3 loop reads CASRGGILQETQYF. CDR3 bases: TGTGCCAGCAGGGGAGGGATTCTCCAAGAGACCCAGTACTTC.

The rearrangement links TRBV21-1 to TRBJ2-7. TRBV21-1 is a known pseudogene. This CDR3 region has 14 residues. In DNA form, the CDR3 reads TGTGCCAGCAGCCCCTCGGAGGGCTCCTACGAGCAGTACTTC. Protein: CASSPSEGSYEQYF.

This chain connects TRBV7-2 to TRBJ2-3; 7 bases agree with TRBD1. This CDR3 is 15 amino acids long. V was clipped by 5 bases and J by 7 bases; unmatched bases: 12. Germline loops: CDR1 SGHTA, CDR2 FQGNSA. The DNA of the CDR3 is TGTGCCAGCAGCCCTTCGTTAGGGGGCGTAAATACGCAGTATTTT. Amino acids: CASSPSLGGVNTQYF.

The genes are TRBV10-3 and TRBJ1-6, with D possibly TRBD1 on 5 matching bases. Germline CDR1 is ENHRY and CDR2 is SYGVKD. V lost 0 bases to trimming and J lost 14 bases, with 11 bases between them. This CDR3 spans 13 amino acids. The CDR3 nucleotides read TGTGCCATCAGTGAGTCGACAGAGAACACCCTCCACTTT. This codes for CAISESTENTLHF.

This clonotype was observed once. The chain links TRBV11-1 to TRBJ2-3; TRBD1 or TRBD2 may be the D gene (5 bases each). The V end was cut by 8 bases, the J end by 6 bases, with 18 bases between. This CDR3 is 14 amino acids long. Germline assignment: CDR1 SGHAT and CDR2 FQDESV (reference sequence). The CDR3 loop reads CASLPGPPWDTQYF. Here the CDR3 DNA reads TGTGCCAGCTTGCCGGGACCTCCATGGGATACGCAGTATTTT.

This clonotype was observed a handful of times. The chain has TRBV7-2 and TRBJ2-5; 13 positions match TRBD2. V lost 5 bases, J lost 5 bases, and 5 bases stayed unmatched. CDR3 length: 15 residues. Germline assignment: CDR1 SGHTA and CDR2 FQGNSA. The CDR3 DNA follows: TGTGCCAGCAGCCCCGGACTAGCGGGAGTGGAGACCCAGTACTTC. Protein sequence: CASSPGLAGVETQYF.

A few counts support this clonotype. The genes are TRBV4-3 and TRBJ2-7; 10 positions match TRBD2. Germline V lookup: CDR1 LGHNA, CDR2 YSLEER. V lost 0 bases to trimming and J lost 2 bases; unmatched junction nucleotides: 7. This CDR3 has 17 residues. The CDR3 nucleotides read TGCGCCAGCAGCCAAGATGTGGCTAGCGGGAGCACCTACGAGCAGTACTTC. Translating gives CASSQDVASGSTYEQYF.

This chain links TRBV11-1 with TRBJ2-7; D call uncertain. The germline V gene encodes CDR1 SGHAT and CDR2 FQDESV (reference sequence). Trimming pared 7 bases from V and 2 bases from J, leaving 15 bases between. There are 14 residues in the CDR3. This CDR3 reads CASTLEPATYEQYF. CDR3 sequence (DNA): TGTGCCAGCACCCTAGAGCCGGCCACCTACGAGCAGTACTTC.

The V call is TRBV7-3, the J call TRBJ2-3; 9 bases fit TRBD2. In germline, CDR1 is SGHTA, CDR2 FQGTGA. The CDR3 runs 15 residues. V dropped 5 bases and J dropped 0; count of bases not matched to a gene: 3. The CDR3 region is CASSRSGSSTDTQYF. CDR3 in DNA: TGTGCCAGCAGCCGTAGCGGGAGTAGCACAGATACGCAGTATTTT.